The sequence of this TCR beta chain was determined in a study of T cell responses to AZD1222 COVID-19 vaccine (dated by TCRdb to the early 2020s). In terms of the full investigation: TCR sequencing was performed for roughly 250 trial participants, of whom about 200 were given two doses of AZD1222 and around 25 were given two doses of MenACWY control vaccine. Trial participants were enrolled by age into 18-55, 56-69 and 70-plus year subgroups, with around 140, 26 and 57 TCR-sequenced participants respectively. Findings and caveats that apply to the study as a whole: Participants were mostly white British, with more females than males. The authors suggested clonal diversity may have been underestimated. After two AZD1222 doses, spike-specific TCR breadth and depth were significantly higher than at day 0 and than in MenACWY recipients. Conclusions about previously exposed vaccinees are limited, since just five to seven AZD1222 recipients were seropositive for SARS-CoV-2 at baseline. Because no day 14 peak-response samples were available, the repertoires could be characterized only after the peak T cell response. Reportedly, close to half of the unique spike-specific TCRs recognized epitopes lying outside the regions that are mutated in the B.1.351 and B.1.1.7 variants. The 56-69-year group was small, and its depth increase did not reach significance, likely because of low power. CD4 TCRs associated with the vaccine covered the entire spike protein, and the dominant responses were in regions 160-218 and 743-854.

At the junction V is shortened by 0 bases and J by 6 bases, with 13 bases in between. The CDR3 goes from the cysteine to the phenylalanine over 15 residues. CDR3 DNA is the only sequence kept; it has 45 bases, read in frame from the first base. According to the germline V gene (reference sequence), CDR1 reads SGHNT and CDR2 reads YYREEE. The CDR3 regions of human TCRbeta chains were analyzed by immunosequencing. Per the source publication's procedure: TCRs in the repertoires were matched against a reference library of SARS-CoV-2-specific TCRs that had been generated with the MIRA antigen-specificity platform. Breadth was defined as the fraction of unique TCRs that were SARS-CoV-2-associated. Depth was defined as the fraction of total T cells that were SARS-CoV-2-associated. Each spike-specific TCR was assigned to its reactive spike region and to a CD4 or CD8 class using the MIRA data. Log10-transformed breadth and depth values were compared by one-way ANOVA with Sidak's multiple comparisons tests. Entries here come from immuneACCESS through TCRdb and include only in-frame sequences with V and J called. Some clones fail to appear in such tables; in the studies checked, an unresolved V gene covers under half of the shortfall, and the cause of the remainder is unknown. V, J and clone size are those of that table, while D and trimming were read from the DNA. The sample data list about 140,000 clones, and about nine tenths of these were observed just once. The ten top clones hold roughly 1.8% of the sample.

Explained via the paper, the time point label denotes: about 28 days (+/-7) after the second vaccine dose. AZD1222 recipients with second doses at about 4 weeks or about 12 weeks were pooled, because spike-specific TCR depth and breadth did not differ between schedules. The vaccinee samples were drawn from two UK trials, COV001 and COV002, one of which was a single-blind randomized controlled phase 2/3 trial testing AZD1222 (ChAdOx1 nCoV-19) in healthy adults. For TCRbeta chain sequencing, PBMC samples from trial participants were taken at day 0 and at day 28 after the second dose. This clone was seen only once. Its antigen remains undetermined. No clone much larger than this one lies a single base away; base qualities are absent.

This TCR derives from an adult who received the AZD1222 COVID-19 vaccine. The chain couples TRBV5-4 to TRBJ1-5; no D gene can be assigned with confidence. The starting material was peripheral blood, obtained 28 days after the second AZD1222 dose. For the CDR3, the sequence is CASSLAGTQPQPQHF. The bases read TGTGCCAGCAGCTTGGCAGGTACCCAGCCTCAGCCCCAGCATTTT.